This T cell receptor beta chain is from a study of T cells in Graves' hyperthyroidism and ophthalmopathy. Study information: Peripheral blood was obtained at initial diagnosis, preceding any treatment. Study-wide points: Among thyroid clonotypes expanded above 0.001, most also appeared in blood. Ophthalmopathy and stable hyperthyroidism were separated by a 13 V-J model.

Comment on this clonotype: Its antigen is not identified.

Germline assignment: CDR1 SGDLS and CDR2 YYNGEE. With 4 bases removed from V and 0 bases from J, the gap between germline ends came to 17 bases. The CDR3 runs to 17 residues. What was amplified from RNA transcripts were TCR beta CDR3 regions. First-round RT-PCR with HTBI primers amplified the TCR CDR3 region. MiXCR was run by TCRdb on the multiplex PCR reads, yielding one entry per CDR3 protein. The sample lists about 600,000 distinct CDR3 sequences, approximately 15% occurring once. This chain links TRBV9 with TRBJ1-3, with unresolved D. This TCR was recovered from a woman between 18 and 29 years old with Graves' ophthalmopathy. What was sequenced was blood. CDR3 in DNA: TGTGCCAGCAGCTTTCATCTTGACTCTAGCTCTGGAAACACCATATATTTT. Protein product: CASSFHLDSSSGNTIYF.